Listed below are T cell receptor beta chains from one sample, sequenced in a study of shared clonotypes between healthy human individuals. Here immunoSEQ multiplex PCR was the method, and the copy in TCRdb shows in-frame clones only, minus some. The profile covers millions of clones, with around 95% appearing a single time and 0.1% to 0.15% taken by the ten largest. The sample consisted of naive CD4+ T cells sorted from blood. The receptors shown here come from a man between 18 and 35 years old in good health. CDR3s include the opening cysteine and the closing phenylalanine or tryptophan. A D gene is named only where the DNA matches it firmly. Expanded clones get a size class; other rows say once, few or many, or leave the size out.

abundance: once; v_gene: TRBV10-2; j_gene: TRBJ2-5; d_gene: .; len: 14; CDR3nt: TGCGCCAGCAGTGACGCAGGGGGGAGTGCGACCCAGTACTTC; CDR3aa: CASSDAGGSATQYF
abundance: .; v_gene: TRBV19; j_gene: TRBJ2-3; d_gene: .; len: 14; CDR3nt: TGTGCCAGTAGTAGAGAAGGGTTTGCAGATACGCAGTATTTT; CDR3aa: CASSREGFADTQYF
abundance: .; v_gene: TRBV9; j_gene: TRBJ1-6; d_gene: .; len: 14; CDR3nt: TGTGCCAGCAGCGTAGGACAAGGGAATTCACCCCTCCACTTT; CDR3aa: CASSVGQGNSPLHF
abundance: .; v_gene: TRBV5-1; j_gene: TRBJ2-2; d_gene: .; len: 12; CDR3nt: TGCGCCAGCAGCTTGGTATCCGGGGAGCTGTTTTTT; CDR3aa: CASSLVSGELFF
abundance: .; v_gene: TRBV30; j_gene: TRBJ2-3; d_gene: TRBD1; len: 19; CDR3nt: TGTGCCTGGAGTGTAATGGCCTCCACGTCGAGGGGGCTTGGAGATACGCAGTATTTT; CDR3aa: CAWSVMASTSRGLGDTQYF
abundance: .; v_gene: TRBV6-6; j_gene: TRBJ2-5; d_gene: .; len: 12; CDR3nt: TGTGCCACATTTGGGCGAAAAGAGACCCAGTACTTC; CDR3aa: CATFGRKETQYF
abundance: .; v_gene: TRBV10-1; j_gene: TRBJ2-7; d_gene: .; len: 13; CDR3nt: TGCGCCAGCAGTGAGTCCGCTCAGTACGAGCAGTACTTC; CDR3aa: CASSESAQYEQYF
abundance: .; v_gene: TRBV6-5; j_gene: TRBJ2-7; d_gene: .; len: 12; CDR3nt: TGTGCCAGCGGGACCCGCCCCAACGAGCAGTACTTC; CDR3aa: CASGTRPNEQYF
abundance: .; v_gene: TRBV2; j_gene: TRBJ1-5; d_gene: .; len: 13; CDR3nt: TGTGCCACTACTCAGGGCCTCAATCAGCCCCAGCATTTT; CDR3aa: CATTQGLNQPQHF
abundance: .; v_gene: TRBV11-2; j_gene: TRBJ2-1; d_gene: TRBD1; len: 15; CDR3nt: TGTGCCAGCAGCCCGGGACAGGTCTCCTACAATGAGCAGTTCTTC; CDR3aa: CASSPGQVSYNEQFF
abundance: .; v_gene: TRBV2; j_gene: TRBJ2-5; d_gene: TRBD1; len: 15; CDR3nt: TGTGCCAGCAGTTCCCGACAGGGGGCTGTTGAGACCCAGTACTTC; CDR3aa: CASSSRQGAVETQYF
abundance: .; v_gene: TRBV19; j_gene: TRBJ1-2; d_gene: TRBD1; len: 14; CDR3nt: TGTGCCAGTACCTCTCCGACAGGGGTCTATGGCTACACCTTC; CDR3aa: CASTSPTGVYGYTF
abundance: .; v_gene: TRBV9; j_gene: TRBJ2-1; d_gene: .; len: 14; CDR3nt: TGTGCCAGCAGCGTAGGACCGCATGTCAATGAGCAGTTCTTC; CDR3aa: CASSVGPHVNEQFF
abundance: .; v_gene: TRBV21-1; j_gene: TRBJ1-6; d_gene: .; len: 13; CDR3nt: TGTGCCAGCAGCAGAGGTCCTGGATCACCCCTCCACTTT; CDR3aa: CASSRGPGSPLHF
abundance: .; v_gene: TRBV6-6; j_gene: TRBJ2-7; d_gene: .; len: 13; CDR3nt: TGTGCCAGCAGTGGGCAGGGTAGCGGCGAGCAGTACTTC; CDR3aa: CASSGQGSGEQYF
abundance: .; v_gene: TRBV4-1; j_gene: TRBJ2-1; d_gene: TRBD2; len: 16; CDR3nt: TGCGCCAGCAGCCAGCCGGAGCGGGACCGGCACAATGAGCAGTTCTTC; CDR3aa: CASSQPERDRHNEQFF
abundance: once; v_gene: TRBV6-5; j_gene: TRBJ1-2; d_gene: .; len: 14; CDR3nt: TGTGCCAGCAGTTACTGGCAGGGTAGCTATGGCTACACCTTC; CDR3aa: CASSYWQGSYGYTF
abundance: .; v_gene: TRBV25-1; j_gene: TRBJ2-7; d_gene: TRBD1; len: 14; CDR3nt: TGTGCCAGCAGAAGGACAGGGCCCTCCTACGAGCAGTACTTC; CDR3aa: CASRRTGPSYEQYF
abundance: .; v_gene: TRBV27; j_gene: TRBJ1-3; d_gene: .; len: 12; CDR3nt: TGTGCCAGCGTATTCTCCAGGCCCACCATATATTTT; CDR3aa: CASVFSRPTIYF
abundance: .; v_gene: TRBV5-4; j_gene: TRBJ2-1; d_gene: TRBD1; len: 15; CDR3nt: TGTGCCAGCAACTCAAAAAACTGGGACAGCAATGAGCAGTTCTTC; CDR3aa: CASNSKNWDSNEQFF
abundance: .; v_gene: TRBV5-1; j_gene: TRBJ2-7; d_gene: .; len: 12; CDR3nt: TGCGCCAGCAGCTTGATGGGGAACGAGCAGTACTTC; CDR3aa: CASSLMGNEQYF
abundance: .; v_gene: TRBV7-9; j_gene: TRBJ2-3; d_gene: .; len: 16; CDR3nt: TGTGCCAGCAGCTTATCCGAAATTTCGGGCACAGATACGCAGTATTTT; CDR3aa: CASSLSEISGTDTQYF
abundance: .; v_gene: TRBV25-1; j_gene: TRBJ2-5; d_gene: .; len: 15; CDR3nt: TGTGCCAGCAGTGAATTGGCGACAGGGAGGGAGACCCAGTACTTC; CDR3aa: CASSELATGRETQYF
abundance: once; v_gene: TRBV30; j_gene: TRBJ1-3; d_gene: TRBD1; len: 14; CDR3nt: TGTGCCTGGAGTGGGGCAGGGGGAGGGAACACCATATATTTT; CDR3aa: CAWSGAGGGNTIYF
abundance: .; v_gene: TRBV28; j_gene: TRBJ2-7; d_gene: .; len: 16; CDR3nt: TGTGCCAGCAGTCCCCCGGGAGTCCCCCTTAGCCTCGAGCAGTACTTC; CDR3aa: CASSPPGVPLSLEQYF
abundance: .; v_gene: TRBV7-2; j_gene: TRBJ2-2; d_gene: .; len: 15; CDR3nt: TGTGCCAGCAGCTCAAGCGGACTAAACACCGGGGAGCTGTTTTTT; CDR3aa: CASSSSGLNTGELFF
abundance: .; v_gene: TRBV5-1; j_gene: TRBJ2-3; d_gene: TRBD1; len: 16; CDR3nt: TGCGCCAGCCGAAAGGAGACAGGGCTGAGCACAGATACGCAGTATTTT; CDR3aa: CASRKETGLSTDTQYF
abundance: .; v_gene: TRBV11-1; j_gene: TRBJ2-2; d_gene: .; len: 13; CDR3nt: TGTGCCAGCAGCTTAGGTCTAGCTGGGGAGCTGTTTTTT; CDR3aa: CASSLGLAGELFF
abundance: .; v_gene: TRBV5-8; j_gene: TRBJ2-2; d_gene: .; len: 15; CDR3nt: TGTGCCAGCACCAAAAGGGCGGGGAACACCGGGGAGCTGTTTTTT; CDR3aa: CASTKRAGNTGELFF
abundance: .; v_gene: TRBV11-2; j_gene: TRBJ2-7; d_gene: TRBD2; len: 15; CDR3nt: TGTGCCAGCAGCGAAAACCTAGCGGGGACCTACGAGCAGTACTTC; CDR3aa: CASSENLAGTYEQYF
abundance: .; v_gene: TRBV11-2; j_gene: TRBJ1-2; d_gene: .; len: 14; CDR3nt: TGTGCCAGCAGCGAACGAAGGGTGAGGTATGGCTACACCTTC; CDR3aa: CASSERRVRYGYTF